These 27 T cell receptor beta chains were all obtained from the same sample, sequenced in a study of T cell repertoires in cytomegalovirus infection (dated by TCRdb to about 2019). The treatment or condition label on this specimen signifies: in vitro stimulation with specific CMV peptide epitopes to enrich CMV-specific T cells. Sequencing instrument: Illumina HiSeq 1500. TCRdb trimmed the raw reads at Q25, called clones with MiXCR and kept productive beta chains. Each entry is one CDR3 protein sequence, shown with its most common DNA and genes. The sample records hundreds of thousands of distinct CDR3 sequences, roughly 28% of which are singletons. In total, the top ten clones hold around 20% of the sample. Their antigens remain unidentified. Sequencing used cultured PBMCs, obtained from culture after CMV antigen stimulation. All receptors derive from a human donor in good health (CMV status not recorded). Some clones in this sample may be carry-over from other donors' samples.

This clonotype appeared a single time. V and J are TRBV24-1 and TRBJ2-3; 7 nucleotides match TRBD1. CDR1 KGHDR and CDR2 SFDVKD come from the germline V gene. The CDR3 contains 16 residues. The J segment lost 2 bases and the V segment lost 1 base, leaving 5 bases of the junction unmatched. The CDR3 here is CATSDFGTEITDTQYF. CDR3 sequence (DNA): TGTGCCACCAGTGATTTCGGGACAGAGATCACAGATACGCAGTATTTT.

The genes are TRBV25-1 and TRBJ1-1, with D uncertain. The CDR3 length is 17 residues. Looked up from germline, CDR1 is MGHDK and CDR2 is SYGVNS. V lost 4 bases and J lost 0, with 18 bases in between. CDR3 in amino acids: CASSGNWGFGLNTEAFF. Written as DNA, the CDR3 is TGTGCCAGCAGTGGAAATTGGGGTTTTGGGTTGAACACTGAAGCTTTCTTT.

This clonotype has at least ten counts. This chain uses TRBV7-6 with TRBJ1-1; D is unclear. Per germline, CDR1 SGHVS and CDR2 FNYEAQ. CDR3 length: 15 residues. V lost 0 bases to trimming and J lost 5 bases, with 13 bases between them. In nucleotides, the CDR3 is TGTGCCAGCAGCTTAGCGTCGATGGGCGGAACTGAAGCTTTCTTT. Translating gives CASSLASMGGTEAFF.

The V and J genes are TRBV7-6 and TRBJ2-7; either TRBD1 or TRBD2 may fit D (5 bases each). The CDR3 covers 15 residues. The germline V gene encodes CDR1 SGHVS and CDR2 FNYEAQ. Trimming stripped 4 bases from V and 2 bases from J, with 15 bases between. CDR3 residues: CASSYIDGDPYEQYF. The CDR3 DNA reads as TGTGCCAGCAGCTACATTGACGGGGACCCCTACGAGCAGTACTTC.

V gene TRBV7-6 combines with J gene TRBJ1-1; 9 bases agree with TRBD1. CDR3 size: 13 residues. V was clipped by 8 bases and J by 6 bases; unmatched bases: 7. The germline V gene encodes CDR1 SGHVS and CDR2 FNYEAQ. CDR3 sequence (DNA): TGTGCCAGCTCCCGGGACAGGGTTTCTGAAGCTTTCTTT. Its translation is CASSRDRVSEAFF.

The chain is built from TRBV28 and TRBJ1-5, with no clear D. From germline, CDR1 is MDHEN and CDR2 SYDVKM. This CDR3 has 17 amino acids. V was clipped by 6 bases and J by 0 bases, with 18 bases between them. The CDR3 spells CASSTSAGFYSNQPQHF. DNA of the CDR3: TGTGCCAGCAGCACCTCCGCGGGTTTCTATAGCAATCAGCCCCAGCATTTT.

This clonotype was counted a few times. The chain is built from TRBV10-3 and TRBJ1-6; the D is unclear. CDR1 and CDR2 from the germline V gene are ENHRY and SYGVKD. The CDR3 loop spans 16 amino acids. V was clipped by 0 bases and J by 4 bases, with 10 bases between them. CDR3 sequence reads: CAISESGREYNSPLHF. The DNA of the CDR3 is TGTGCCATCAGTGAGTCGGGCAGAGAATATAATTCACCCCTCCACTTT.

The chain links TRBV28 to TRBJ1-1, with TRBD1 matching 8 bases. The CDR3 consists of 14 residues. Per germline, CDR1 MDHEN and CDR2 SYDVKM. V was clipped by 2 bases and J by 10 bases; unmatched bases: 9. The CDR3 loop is CASSLPTGGTRAFF. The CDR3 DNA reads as TGTGCCAGCAGTTTACCCACAGGGGGAACTCGAGCTTTCTTT.

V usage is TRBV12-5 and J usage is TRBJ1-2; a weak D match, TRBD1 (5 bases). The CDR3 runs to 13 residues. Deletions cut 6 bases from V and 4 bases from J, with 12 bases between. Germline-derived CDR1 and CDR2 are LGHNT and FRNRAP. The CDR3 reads CASGPGGGYGYTF. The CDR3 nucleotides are TGTGCTAGTGGACCTGGCGGGGGCTATGGCTACACCTTC.

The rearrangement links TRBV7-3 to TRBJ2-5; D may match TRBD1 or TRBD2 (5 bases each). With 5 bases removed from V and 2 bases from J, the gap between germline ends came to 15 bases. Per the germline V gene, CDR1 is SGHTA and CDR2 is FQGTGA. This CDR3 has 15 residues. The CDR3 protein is CASSPDRGPQETQYF. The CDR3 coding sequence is TGTGCCAGCAGCCCGGATCGGGGACCTCAAGAGACCCAGTACTTC.

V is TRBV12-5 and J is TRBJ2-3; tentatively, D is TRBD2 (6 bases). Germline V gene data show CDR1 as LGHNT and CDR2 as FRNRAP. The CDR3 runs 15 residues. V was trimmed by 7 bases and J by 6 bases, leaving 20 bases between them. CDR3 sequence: CASATTRGTIDTQYF. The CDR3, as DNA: TGTGCTAGTGCCACAACCCGGGGGACCATTGATACGCAGTATTTT.

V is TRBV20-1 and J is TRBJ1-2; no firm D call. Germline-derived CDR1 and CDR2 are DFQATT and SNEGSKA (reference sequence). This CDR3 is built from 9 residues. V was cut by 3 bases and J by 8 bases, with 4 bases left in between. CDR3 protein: CSASSGYTF. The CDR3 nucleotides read TGCAGTGCTAGCTCCGGCTACACCTTC.

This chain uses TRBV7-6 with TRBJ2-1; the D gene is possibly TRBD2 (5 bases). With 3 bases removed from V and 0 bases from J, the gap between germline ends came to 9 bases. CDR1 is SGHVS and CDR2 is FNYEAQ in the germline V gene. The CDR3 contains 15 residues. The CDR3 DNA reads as TGTGCCAGCAGCTTCGATGGAGGCTCCTACAATGAGCAGTTCTTC. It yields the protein CASSFDGGSYNEQFF. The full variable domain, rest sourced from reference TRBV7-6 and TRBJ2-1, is GAGVSQSPRYKVTKRGQDVALRCDPISGHVSLYWYRQALGQGPEFLTYFNYEAQQDKSGLPNDRFSAERPEGSISTLTIQRTEQRDSAMYRCASSFDGGSYNEQFFGPGTRLTVL.

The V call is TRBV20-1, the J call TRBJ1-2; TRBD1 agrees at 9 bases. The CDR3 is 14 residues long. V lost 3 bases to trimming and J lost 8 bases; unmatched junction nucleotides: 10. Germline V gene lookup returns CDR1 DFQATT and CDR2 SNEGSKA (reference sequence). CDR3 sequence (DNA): TGCAGTGCTAGGGCCGGGACAGGGCCGATGGGCTACACCTTC. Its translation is CSARAGTGPMGYTF.

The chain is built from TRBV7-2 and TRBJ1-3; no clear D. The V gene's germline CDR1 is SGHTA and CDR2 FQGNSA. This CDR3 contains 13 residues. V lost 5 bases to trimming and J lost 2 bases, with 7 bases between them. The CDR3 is CASSPDPGNTIYF. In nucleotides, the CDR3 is TGTGCCAGCAGCCCTGACCCTGGAAACACCATATATTTT.

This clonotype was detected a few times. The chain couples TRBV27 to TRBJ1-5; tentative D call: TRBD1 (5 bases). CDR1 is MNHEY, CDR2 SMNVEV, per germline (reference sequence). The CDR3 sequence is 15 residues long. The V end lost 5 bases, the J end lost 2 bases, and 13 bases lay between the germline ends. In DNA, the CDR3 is TGTGCCAGCAGTCAAGGGACTCGCGGCAATCAGCCCCAGCATTTT. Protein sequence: CASSQGTRGNQPQHF.

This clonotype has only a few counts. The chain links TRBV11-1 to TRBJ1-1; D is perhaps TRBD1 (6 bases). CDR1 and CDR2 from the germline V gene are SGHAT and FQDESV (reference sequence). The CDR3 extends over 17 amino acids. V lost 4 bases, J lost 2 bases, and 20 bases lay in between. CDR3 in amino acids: CASSSSQGSAHNTEAFF. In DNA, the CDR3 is TGTGCCAGCAGCTCCTCCCAGGGGTCCGCTCATAACACTGAAGCTTTCTTT.

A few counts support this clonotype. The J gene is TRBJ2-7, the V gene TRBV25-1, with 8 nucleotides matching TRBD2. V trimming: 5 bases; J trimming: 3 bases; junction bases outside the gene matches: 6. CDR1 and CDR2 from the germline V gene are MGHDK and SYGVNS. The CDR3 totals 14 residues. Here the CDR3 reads CASSMSGRNYEQYF. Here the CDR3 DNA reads TGTGCCAGCAGTATGAGCGGGAGAAACTACGAGCAGTACTTC.

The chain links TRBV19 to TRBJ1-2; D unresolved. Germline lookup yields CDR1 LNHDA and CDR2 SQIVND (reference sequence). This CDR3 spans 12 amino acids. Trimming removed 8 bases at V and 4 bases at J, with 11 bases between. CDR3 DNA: TGTGCCAGTGCCGCGGGGATCTATGGCTACACCTTC. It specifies CASAAGIYGYTF.

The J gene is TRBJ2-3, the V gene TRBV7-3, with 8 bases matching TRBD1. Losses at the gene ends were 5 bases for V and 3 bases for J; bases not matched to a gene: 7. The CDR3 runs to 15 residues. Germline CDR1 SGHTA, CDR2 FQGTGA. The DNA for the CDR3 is TGTGCCAGCAGCAATGGACAGGGAAGAACAGATACGCAGTATTTT. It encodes CASSNGQGRTDTQYF. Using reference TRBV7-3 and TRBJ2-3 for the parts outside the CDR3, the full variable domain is GAGVSQTPSNKVTEKGKYVELRCDPISGHTALYWYRQSLGQGPEFLIYFQGTGAADDSGLPNDRFFAVRPEGSVSTLKIQRTERGDSAVYLCASSNGQGRTDTQYFGPGTRLTVL.

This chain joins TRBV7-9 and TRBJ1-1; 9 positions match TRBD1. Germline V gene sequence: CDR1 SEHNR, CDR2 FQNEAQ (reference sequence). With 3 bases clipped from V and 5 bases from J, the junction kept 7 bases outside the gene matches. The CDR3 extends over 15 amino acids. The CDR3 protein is CASSFAGQGWTEAFF. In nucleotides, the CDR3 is TGTGCCAGCAGCTTCGCCGGACAGGGGTGGACTGAAGCTTTCTTT.

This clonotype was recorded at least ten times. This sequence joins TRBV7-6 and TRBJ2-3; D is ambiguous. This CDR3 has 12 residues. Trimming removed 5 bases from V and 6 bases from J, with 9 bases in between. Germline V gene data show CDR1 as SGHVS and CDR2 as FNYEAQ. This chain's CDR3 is CASSKLGDTQYF. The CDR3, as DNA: TGTGCCAGCAGCAAACTCGGGGATACGCAGTATTTT.

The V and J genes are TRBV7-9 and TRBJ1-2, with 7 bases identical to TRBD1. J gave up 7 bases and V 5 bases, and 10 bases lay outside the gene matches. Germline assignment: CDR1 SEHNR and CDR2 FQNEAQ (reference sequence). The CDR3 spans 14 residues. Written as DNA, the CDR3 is TGTGCCAGCAGCACCCAGCAGGGGGGGTTTGGCTACACCTTC. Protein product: CASSTQQGGFGYTF.

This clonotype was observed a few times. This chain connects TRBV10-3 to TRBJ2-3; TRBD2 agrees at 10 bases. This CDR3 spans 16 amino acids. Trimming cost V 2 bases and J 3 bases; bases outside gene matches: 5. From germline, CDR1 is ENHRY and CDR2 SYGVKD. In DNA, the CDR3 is TGTGCCATCAGTGAGGGTAGCGGGGGGAAAACAGATACGCAGTATTTT. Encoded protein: CAISEGSGGKTDTQYF.

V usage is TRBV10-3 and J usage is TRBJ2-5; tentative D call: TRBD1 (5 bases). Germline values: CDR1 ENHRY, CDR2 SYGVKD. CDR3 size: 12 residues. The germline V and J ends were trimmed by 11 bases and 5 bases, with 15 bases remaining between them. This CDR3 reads CASHEKGETQYF. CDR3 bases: TGTGCCTCACACGAGAAGGGGGAGACCCAGTACTTC.

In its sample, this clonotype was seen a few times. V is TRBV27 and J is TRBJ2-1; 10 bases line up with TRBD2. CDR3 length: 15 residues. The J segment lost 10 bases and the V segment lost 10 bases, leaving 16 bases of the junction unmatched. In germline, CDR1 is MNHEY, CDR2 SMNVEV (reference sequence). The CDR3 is CATHISGGSVGEQFF. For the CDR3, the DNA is TGTGCCACCCACATTAGCGGGGGGTCGGTTGGGGAGCAGTTCTTC.

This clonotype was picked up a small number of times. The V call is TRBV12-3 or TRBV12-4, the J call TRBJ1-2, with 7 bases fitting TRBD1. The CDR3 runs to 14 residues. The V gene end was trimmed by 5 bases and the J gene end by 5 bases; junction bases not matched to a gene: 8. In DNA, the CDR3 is TGTGCCAGCAGTCGGGCAGGGGGTCGTTATGGCTACACCTTC. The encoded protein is CASSRAGGRYGYTF.